This TCR beta chain was sequenced for a study of T cell responses to AZD1222 COVID-19 vaccine. Germline assignment: CDR1 MGHRA and CDR2 YSYEKL. Losses at the gene ends were 3 bases for V and 3 bases for J; bases not matched to a gene: 5. The CDR3 extends over 16 amino acids. Measured with immunoSEQ multiplex PCR; TCRdb has only the in-frame clones, and not every one. The data show 150,000 or so clones, approximately 88% seen once. This chain connects TRBV4-1 to TRBJ1-3; 10 nucleotides agree with TRBD1. The sample in question was peripheral blood, obtained on day 0 of AZD1222 vaccination. This clonotype was obtained from an adult in good health. The CDR3 region has the DNA TGCGCCAGCAGCCAGCCGACAGGGGGCTTTGGAAACACCATATATTTT. This gives the protein CASSQPTGGFGNTIYF.